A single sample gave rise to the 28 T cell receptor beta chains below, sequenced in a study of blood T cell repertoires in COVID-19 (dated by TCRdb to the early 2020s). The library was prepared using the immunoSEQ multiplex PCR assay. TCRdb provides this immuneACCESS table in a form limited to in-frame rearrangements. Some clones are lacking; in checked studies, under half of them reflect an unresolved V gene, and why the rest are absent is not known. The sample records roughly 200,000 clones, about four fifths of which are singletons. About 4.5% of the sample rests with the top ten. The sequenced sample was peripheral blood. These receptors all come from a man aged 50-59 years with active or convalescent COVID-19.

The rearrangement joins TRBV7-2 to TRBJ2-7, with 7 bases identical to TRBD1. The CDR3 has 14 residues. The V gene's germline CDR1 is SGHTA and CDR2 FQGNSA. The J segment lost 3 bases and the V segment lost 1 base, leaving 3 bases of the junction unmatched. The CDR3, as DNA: TGTGCCAGCAGCTTAGGGACAGGTCGCTACGAGCAGTACTTC. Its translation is CASSLGTGRYEQYF.

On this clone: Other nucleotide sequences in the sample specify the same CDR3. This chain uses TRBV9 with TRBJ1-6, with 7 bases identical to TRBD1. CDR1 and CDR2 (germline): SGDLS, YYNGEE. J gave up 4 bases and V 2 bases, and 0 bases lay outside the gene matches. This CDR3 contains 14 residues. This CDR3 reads CASSVGQYNSPLHF. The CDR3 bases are TGTGCCAGCAGCGTGGGACAGTATAATTCACCCCTCCACTTT. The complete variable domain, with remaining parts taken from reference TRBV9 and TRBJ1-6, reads DSGVTQTPKHLITATGQRVTLRCSPRSGDLSVYWYQQSLDQGLQFLIQYYNGEERAKGNILERFSAQQFPDLHSELNLSSLELGDSALYFCASSVGQYNSPLHFGNGTRLTVT.

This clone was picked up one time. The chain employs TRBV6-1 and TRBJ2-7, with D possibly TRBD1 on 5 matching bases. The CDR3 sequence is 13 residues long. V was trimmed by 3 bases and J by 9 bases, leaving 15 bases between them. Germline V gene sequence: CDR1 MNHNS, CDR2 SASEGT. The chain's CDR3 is CASSDDSPSGQYF. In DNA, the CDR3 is TGTGCCAGCAGTGATGACAGCCCCTCCGGGCAGTACTTC.

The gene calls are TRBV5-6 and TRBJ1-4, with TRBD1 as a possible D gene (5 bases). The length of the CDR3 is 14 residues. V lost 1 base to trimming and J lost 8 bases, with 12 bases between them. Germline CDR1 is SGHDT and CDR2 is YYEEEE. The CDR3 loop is CASSLQGLGEKLFF. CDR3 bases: TGTGCCAGCAGCTTGCAGGGTCTGGGGGAAAAACTGTTTTTT.

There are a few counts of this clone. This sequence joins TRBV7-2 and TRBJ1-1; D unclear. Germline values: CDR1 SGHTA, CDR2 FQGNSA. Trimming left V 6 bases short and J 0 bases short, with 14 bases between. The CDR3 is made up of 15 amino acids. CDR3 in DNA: TGTGCCAGCAGAGGGAGGTCGGGTATGAACACTGAAGCTTTCTTT. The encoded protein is CASRGRSGMNTEAFF. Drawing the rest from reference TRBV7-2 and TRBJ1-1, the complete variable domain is GAGVSQSPSNKVTEKGKDVELRCDPISGHTALYWYRQSLGQGLEFLIYFQGNSAPDKSGLPSDRFSAERTGGSVSTLTIQRTQQEDSAVYLCASRGRSGMNTEAFFGQGTRLTVV.

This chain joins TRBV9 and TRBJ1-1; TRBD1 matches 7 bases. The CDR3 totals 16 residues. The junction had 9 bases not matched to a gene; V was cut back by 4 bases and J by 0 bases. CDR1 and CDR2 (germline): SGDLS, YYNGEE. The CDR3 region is CASSPGTAKMNTEAFF. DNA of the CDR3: TGTGCCAGCAGCCCCGGGACAGCGAAAATGAACACTGAAGCTTTCTTT.

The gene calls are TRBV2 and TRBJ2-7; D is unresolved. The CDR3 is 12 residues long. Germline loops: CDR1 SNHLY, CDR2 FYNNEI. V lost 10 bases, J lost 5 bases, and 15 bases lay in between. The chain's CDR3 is CATMYRKNEQYF. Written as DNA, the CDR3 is TGTGCCACCATGTACAGAAAGAACGAGCAGTACTTC.

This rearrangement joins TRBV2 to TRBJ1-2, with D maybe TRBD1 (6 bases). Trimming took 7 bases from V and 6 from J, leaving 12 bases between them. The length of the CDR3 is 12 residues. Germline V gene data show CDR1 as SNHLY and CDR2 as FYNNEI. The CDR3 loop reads CASKAGADGYTF. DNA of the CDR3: TGTGCCAGCAAGGCGGGGGCGGATGGCTACACCTTC.

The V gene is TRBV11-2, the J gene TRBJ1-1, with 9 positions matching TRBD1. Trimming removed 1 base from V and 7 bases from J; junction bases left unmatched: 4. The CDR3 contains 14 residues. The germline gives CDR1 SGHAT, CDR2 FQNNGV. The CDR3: CASSLAGQGIEAFF. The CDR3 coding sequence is TGTGCCAGCAGCTTAGCGGGACAGGGAATTGAAGCTTTCTTT.

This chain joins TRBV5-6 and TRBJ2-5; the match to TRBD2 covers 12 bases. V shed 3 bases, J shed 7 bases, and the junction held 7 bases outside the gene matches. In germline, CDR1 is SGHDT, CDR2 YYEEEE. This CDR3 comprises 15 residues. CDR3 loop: CASSSYGLAGRTQYF. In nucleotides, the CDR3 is TGTGCCAGCAGCTCCTACGGACTAGCGGGGCGGACCCAGTACTTC.

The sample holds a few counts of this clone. As DNA, the CDR3 is TGTGCCACAACAGGGGGTGCTTCACCCCTCCACTTT. This sequence encodes CATTGGASPLHF. The chain uses TRBV28 and TRBJ1-6, with 8 nucleotides matching TRBD1. From germline, CDR1 is MDHEN and CDR2 SYDVKM. The CDR3 is 12 amino acids. Trimming cost V 10 bases and J 9 bases; bases outside gene matches: 5. The full variable domain, its missing parts supplied by reference TRBV28 and TRBJ1-6, is DVKVTQSSRYLVKRTGEKVFLECVQDMDHENMFWYRQDPGLGLRLIYFSYDVKMKEKGDIPEGYSVSREKKERFSLILESASTNQTSMYLCATTGGASPLHFGNGTRLTVT.

CDR3 nucleotide sequence: TGTGCCAGCAGTCTAGCGGCAACCTACGAGCAGTACTTC. Amino acids: CASSLAATYEQYF. The rearrangement joins TRBV6-5 to TRBJ2-7; 7 positions match TRBD2. Trimming at V came to 5 bases and at J to 2 bases, leaving 3 bases not matched to a gene. Germline assignment: CDR1 MNHEY and CDR2 SVGAGI. This CDR3 region has 13 residues.

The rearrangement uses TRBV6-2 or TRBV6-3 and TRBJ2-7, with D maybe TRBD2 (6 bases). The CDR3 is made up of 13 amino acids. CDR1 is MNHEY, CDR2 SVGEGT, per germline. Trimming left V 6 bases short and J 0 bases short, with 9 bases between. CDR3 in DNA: TGTGCCAGCAGCCGCGGGACCTCCTACGAGCAGTACTTC. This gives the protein CASSRGTSYEQYF.

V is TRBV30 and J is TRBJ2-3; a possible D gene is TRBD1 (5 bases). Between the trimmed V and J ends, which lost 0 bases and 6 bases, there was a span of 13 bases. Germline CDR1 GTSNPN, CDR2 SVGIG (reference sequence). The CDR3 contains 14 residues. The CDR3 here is CAWSVVGGADTQYF. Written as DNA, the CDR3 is TGTGCCTGGAGTGTCGTGGGTGGGGCGGATACGCAGTATTTT. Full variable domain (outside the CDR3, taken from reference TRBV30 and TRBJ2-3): SQTIHQWPATLVQPVGSPLSLECTVEGTSNPNLYWYRQAAGRGLQLLFYSVGIGQISSEVPQNLSASRPQDRQFILSSKKLLLSDSGFYLCAWSVVGGADTQYFGPGTRLTVL.

This CDR3 reads CAWRPRGGAGNQPQHF. The CDR3, as DNA: TGTGCCTGGAGGCCTAGAGGGGGGGCTGGGAATCAGCCCCAGCATTTT. V gene TRBV30 combines with J gene TRBJ1-5, with D tentatively TRBD1 (6 bases). The V gene's germline CDR1 is GTSNPN and CDR2 SVGIG (reference sequence). V was pared by 3 bases and J by 4 bases, with 19 bases between. This CDR3 has 16 amino acids.

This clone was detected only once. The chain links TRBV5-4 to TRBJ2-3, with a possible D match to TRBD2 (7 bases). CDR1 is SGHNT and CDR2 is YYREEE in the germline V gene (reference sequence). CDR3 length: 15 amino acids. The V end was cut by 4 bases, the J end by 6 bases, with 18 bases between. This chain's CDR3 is CASSTPRGARDTQYF. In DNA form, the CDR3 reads TGTGCCAGCAGCACCCCCCGGGGGGCCCGGGATACGCAGTATTTT.

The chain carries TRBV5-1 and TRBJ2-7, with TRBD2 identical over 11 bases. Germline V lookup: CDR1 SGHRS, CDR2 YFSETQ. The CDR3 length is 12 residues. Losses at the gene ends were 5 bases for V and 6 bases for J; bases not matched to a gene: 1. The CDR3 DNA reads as TGCGCCAGCAGACTAGCGGGGGCCGAGCAGTACTTC. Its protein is CASRLAGAEQYF.

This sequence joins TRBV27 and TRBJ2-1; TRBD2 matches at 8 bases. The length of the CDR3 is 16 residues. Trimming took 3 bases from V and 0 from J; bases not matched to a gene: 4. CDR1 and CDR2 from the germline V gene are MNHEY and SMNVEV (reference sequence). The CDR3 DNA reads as TGTGCCAGCAGTTTCAACGGACTAGCCTCCTACAATGAGCAGTTCTTC. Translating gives CASSFNGLASYNEQFF.

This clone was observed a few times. This CDR3 is CSVGQANTGELFF. The CDR3 region has the DNA TGCAGCGTGGGACAGGCCAACACCGGGGAGCTGTTTTTT. The chain carries TRBV29-1 and TRBJ2-2; 8 bases agree with TRBD1. Per germline, CDR1 SQVTM and CDR2 ANQGSEA. Trimming at V came to 6 bases and at J to 2 bases, leaving 2 bases not matched to a gene. The CDR3 totals 13 residues.

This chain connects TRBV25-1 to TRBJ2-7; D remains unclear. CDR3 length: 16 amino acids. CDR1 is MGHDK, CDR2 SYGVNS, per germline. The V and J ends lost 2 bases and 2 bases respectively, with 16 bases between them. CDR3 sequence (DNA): TGTGCCAGCAGTGAACCAGAGACCCCAGGCGCCTACGAGCAGTACTTC. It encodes CASSEPETPGAYEQYF.

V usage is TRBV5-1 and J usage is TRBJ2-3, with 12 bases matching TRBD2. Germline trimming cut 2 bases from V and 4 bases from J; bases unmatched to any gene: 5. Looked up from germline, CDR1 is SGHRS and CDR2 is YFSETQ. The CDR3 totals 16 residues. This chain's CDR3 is CASSFLAGGRSDTQYF. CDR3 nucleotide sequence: TGCGCCAGCAGCTTCCTAGCGGGGGGGCGCTCAGATACGCAGTATTTT.

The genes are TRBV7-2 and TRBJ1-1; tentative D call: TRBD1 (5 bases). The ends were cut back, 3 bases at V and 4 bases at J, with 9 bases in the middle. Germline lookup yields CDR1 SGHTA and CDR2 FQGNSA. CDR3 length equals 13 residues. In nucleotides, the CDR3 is TGTGCCAGCAGCTTCGGGGGGTTCACTGAAGCTTTCTTT. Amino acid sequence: CASSFGGFTEAFF.

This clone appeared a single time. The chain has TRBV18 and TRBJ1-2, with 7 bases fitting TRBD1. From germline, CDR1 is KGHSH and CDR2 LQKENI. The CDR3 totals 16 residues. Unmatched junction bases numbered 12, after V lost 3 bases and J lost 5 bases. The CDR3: CASSPGTANSWYGYTF. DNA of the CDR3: TGTGCCAGCTCACCTGGGACAGCTAATTCGTGGTATGGCTACACCTTC.

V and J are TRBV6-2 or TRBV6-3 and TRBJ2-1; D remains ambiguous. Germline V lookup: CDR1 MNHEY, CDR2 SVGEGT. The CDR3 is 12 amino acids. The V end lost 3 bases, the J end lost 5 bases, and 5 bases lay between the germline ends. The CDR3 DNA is TGTGCCAGCAGTTATAGAGACAATGAGCAGTTCTTC. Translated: CASSYRDNEQFF.

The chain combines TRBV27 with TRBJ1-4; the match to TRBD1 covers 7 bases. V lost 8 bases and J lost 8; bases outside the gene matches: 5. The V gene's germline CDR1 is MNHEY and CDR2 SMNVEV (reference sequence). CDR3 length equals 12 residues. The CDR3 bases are TGTGCCAGCCGACAGGGAAAAGAAAAACTGTTTTTT. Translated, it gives CASRQGKEKLFF. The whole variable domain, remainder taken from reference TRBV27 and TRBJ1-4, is EAQVTQNPRYLITVTGKKLTVTCSQNMNHEYMSWYRQDPGLGLRQIYYSMNVEVTDKGDVPEGYKVSRKEKRNFPLILESPSPNQTSLYFCASRQGKEKLFFGSGTQLSVL.

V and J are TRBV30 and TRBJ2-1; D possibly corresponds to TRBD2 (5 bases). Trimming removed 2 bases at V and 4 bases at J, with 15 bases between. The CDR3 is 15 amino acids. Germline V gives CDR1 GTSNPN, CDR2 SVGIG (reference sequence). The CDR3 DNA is TGTGCCTGGAGTCAGGAGGCAGACATTTACAATGAGCAGTTCTTC. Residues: CAWSQEADIYNEQFF.

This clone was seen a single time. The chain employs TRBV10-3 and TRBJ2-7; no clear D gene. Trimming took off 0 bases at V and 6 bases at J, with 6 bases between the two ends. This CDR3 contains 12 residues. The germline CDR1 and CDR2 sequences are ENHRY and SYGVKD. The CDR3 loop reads CAISESTGEQYF. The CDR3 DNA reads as TGTGCCATCAGTGAGTCGACGGGCGAGCAGTACTTC.

The CDR3 region has the DNA TGTGCCAGCTCACCACTTGGGACAGGCAATCAGCCCCAGCATTTT. Translated: CASSPLGTGNQPQHF. This chain joins TRBV18 and TRBJ1-5, with 7 bases fitting TRBD1. The CDR3 runs 15 residues. Looked up from germline, CDR1 is KGHSH and CDR2 is LQKENI. V dropped 1 base and J dropped 2; count of bases not matched to a gene: 2.